Shown below are 8 T cell receptor beta chains from a single sample sequenced in a study of T cell repertoires in aging, cancer and after chemotherapy. Multiplex touch-down PCR with TRB-A/B primers amplified rearranged V-D-J TRB sequences. TCRdb itself ran the multiplex PCR reads through MiXCR, one entry per CDR3 protein. The table has roughly 9,000 distinct CDR3 sequences, roughly 41% seen once. Peripheral blood genomic DNA, not sorted cells or RNA, was the template. Sequences were obtained from blood. These receptors all stem from a human donor with a solid tumor.

The chain recombines TRBV12-3 or TRBV12-4 with TRBJ1-5; 8 bases align to TRBD1. There are 15 residues in the CDR3. With 6 bases clipped from V and 2 bases from J, the junction kept 6 bases outside the gene matches. CDR3 sequence reads: CASSLPTGGNQPQHF. Here the CDR3 DNA reads TGTGCCAGCAGCCTACCGACAGGGGGCAATCAGCCCCAGCATTTT.

This CDR3 is CASSISTGSMFGDEQYF. In DNA, the CDR3 is TGTGCCAGTAGTATCTCTACAGGGAGTATGTTTGGGGACGAGCAGTACTTC. This rearrangement joins TRBV19 to TRBJ2-7; possible D gene TRBD1, 6 bases. The CDR3 runs 17 residues. The V and J ends lost 3 bases and 5 bases respectively, with 23 bases between them. Germline V gives CDR1 LNHDA, CDR2 SQIVND (reference sequence).

The chain joins TRBV27 to TRBJ2-7; D is perhaps TRBD1 (6 bases). The germline CDR1 and CDR2 sequences are MNHEY and SMNVEV (reference sequence). This CDR3 is built from 17 residues. V was pared by 4 bases and J by 0 bases, with 19 bases between. The chain's CDR3 is CASSSGYRASSSYEQYF. The CDR3, as DNA: TGTGCCAGCAGTTCAGGTTACAGGGCTTCCAGCTCCTACGAGCAGTACTTC.

This clonotype has just one count. V and J are TRBV11-3 and TRBJ2-1, with 7 bases that match TRBD2. There are 15 residues in the CDR3. Germline CDR1 is SGHNT and CDR2 is YENEEA. J gave up 6 bases and V 6 bases, and 11 bases lay outside the gene matches. This chain's CDR3 is CASSYSGGSGNEQFF. For the CDR3, the DNA is TGTGCCAGCAGTTACTCTGGCGGGAGTGGCAATGAGCAGTTCTTC.

The chain combines TRBV11-3 with TRBJ2-3; TRBD2 matches at 12 bases. Trimming removed 5 bases from V and 1 base from J; junction bases left unmatched: 13. The CDR3 consists of 19 residues. Germline lookup yields CDR1 SGHNT and CDR2 YENEEA. The DNA of the CDR3 is TGTGCCAGCAGCCCTGGTCCCCTAGCGGGAGGGCGTCGCACAGATACGCAGTATTTT. It translates to CASSPGPLAGGRRTDTQYF.

This clonotype was counted a few times. V is TRBV12-3 or TRBV12-4 and J is TRBJ2-5; a possible D gene is TRBD1 (6 bases). Trimming took 6 bases from V and 5 from J, leaving 13 bases between them. This CDR3 has 13 amino acids. CDR3 sequence (DNA): TGTGCCAGCAGGGCCACAGGGTTGGAGACCCAGTACTTC. Amino acid sequence: CASRATGLETQYF.

The chain is built from TRBV6-5 and TRBJ1-2, with 11 bases fitting TRBD1. V lost 6 bases and J lost 8; bases outside the gene matches: 11. The germline CDR1 and CDR2 sequences are MNHEY and SVGAGI. The CDR3 contains 15 residues. In nucleotides, the CDR3 is TGTGCCAGCAGCGACCCGGGACAGGGGGAGGGAGGCTACACCTTC. Protein sequence: CASSDPGQGEGGYTF.

In its sample, this clonotype was seen once. V and J are TRBV12-3 or TRBV12-4 and TRBJ2-3; 10 bases line up with TRBD2. The CDR3 contains 15 residues. Trimming took 4 bases from V and 4 from J; bases not matched to a gene: 5. As DNA, the CDR3 is TGTGCCAGCAGTTACGGAGCGGGAGGGCCAGATACGCAGTATTTT. It encodes CASSYGAGGPDTQYF.